These T cell receptor beta chains were read from a single sample in a study of blood T cells in healthy people across ages. Each CDR3 protein is one row after TCRdb ran MiXCR on the 5' RACE reads. The sample holds 700,000 to 950,000 distinct CDR3 sequences, 43% seen once. Specimen: blood. Receptors originate from a woman aged 55-75 years in good health. The CDR3 runs from the conserved cysteine through the conserved F or W. D genes are given only for firm matches. Where a row states a size, it is once, few, many or the class of an expanded clone; other rows omit it.

clone size	D gene	J gene	V gene	CDR3 DNA	CDR3 protein
few	-	TRBJ1-5	TRBV4-1	TGCGCCAGCAGCCAAGAAATATCCCTGTTAGGGACTCGTTTGCATTTT	CASSQEISLLGTRLHF
-	-	TRBJ1-2	TRBV7-2	TGTGCCAGCAGAAATTCAGGGGTCTCCTATGGCTACACCTTC	CASRNSGVSYGYTF
-	TRBD2	TRBJ2-1	TRBV3-1	TGTGCCAGCAGCCTCCTCCCCCTAGCGGGGGCCTACAATGAGCAGTTCTTC	CASSLLPLAGAYNEQFF
few	-	TRBJ2-7	TRBV24-1	TGTGCCACCAGTGAAGGGACGGACACCTCCTACGAGCAGTACTTC	CATSEGTDTSYEQYF
many	-	TRBJ1-1	TRBV12-3/TRBV12-4	TGTGCCAGCAGTTTTGGGCAGGGGAACACTGAAGCTTTCTTT	CASSFGQGNTEAFF
-	TRBD2	TRBJ2-7	TRBV13	TGTGCCAGCAGCCCGGCGGGAGGCCTCTTTGGTGAGCAGTACTTC	CASSPAGGLFGEQYF
-	-	TRBJ2-1	TRBV6-6	TGTGCCAGCAGAGGACTCCCTTCGTACAATGAGCAGTTCTTC	CASRGLPSYNEQFF
-	-	TRBJ2-3	TRBV5-4	TGTGCCAGCAGCCCGCCGTATGGCACAGATACGCAGTATTTT	CASSPPYGTDTQYF
-	TRBD1	TRBJ1-1	TRBV6-5	TGTGCCAGCAGAACCTCGACAGGGGCGCGGAGCACTGAAGCTTTCTTT	CASRTSTGARSTEAFF
once	TRBD2	TRBJ2-5	TRBV4-2	TGTGCCAGCAGCCAAGGGCACAGGCCGGGACTAGCGGGAGTAGGAGTATTGGAGACCCAGTACTTC	CASSQGHRPGLAGVGVLETQYF
-	-	TRBJ2-7	TRBV7-2	TGTGCCGGCAGCTTAGCCTACCAAGTCTACGAGCAGTACTTC	CAGSLAYQVYEQYF
-	-	TRBJ2-2	TRBV6-2/TRBV6-3	TGTGCCAGCAGTTACTCGAGGCAGGCGGCCACCGGGGAGCTGTTTTTT	CASSYSRQAATGELFF
-	TRBD2	TRBJ2-3	TRBV25-1	TGTGCCAGCAGTGCTAGCGGGACCCTCACAGATACGCAGTATTTT	CASSASGTLTDTQYF
-	-	TRBJ2-3	TRBV7-7	TGTGCTAGCAGCCCCGGTCCCAATAATGGAGATACGCAGTATTTT	CASSPGPNNGDTQYF